The clone carrying this TCR beta chain was found many times. This entry is derived from a study of molecular identifiers for immune sequencing clone quantification. Trimming removed 6 bases from V and 5 bases from J; junction bases left unmatched: 10. This CDR3 spans 17 amino acids. Per the germline V gene, CDR1 is SNHLY and CDR2 is FYNNEI. With listed TCR primers and previously described methods, bulk TCR libraries were prepared. TCRdb fed the PCR reads into MiXCR, producing one record per CDR3 protein. The sample yields 490,000 or so distinct CDR3 sequences, 25% seen once. Naive CD8 T cells were sorted, and the gate applied was CD8+CD4-CCR7+CD45RA+.

This TCR derives from a human donor in good health. Some libraries in this study had Jurkat cell RNA spiked in. The specimen sequenced was naive CD8+ T cells from blood, with Jurkat cell RNA spiked in. Subset denoted: FACS-sorted CD8+CD4-CCR7+CD45RA+ naive T cells. The V call is TRBV2, the J call TRBJ2-3; 14 nucleotides line up with TRBD2. The CDR3, as DNA: TGTGCCAGCAGCAAATGGGGACTAGCGGGGGATGAAGATACGCAGTATTTT. It translates to CASSKWGLAGDEDTQYF.